A single sample is the source of the 21 T cell receptor beta chains below, sequenced in a study of post-analysis software for immune sequencing data. Notes on the study in general: In patients, five TRBV segments were more frequent than in controls, with TRBV5-6, TRBV5-1 and TRBV20-1 among them.

Carried by the TCR beta cDNA libraries were unique molecular identifiers. TCRdb independently ran MiXCR on the PCR reads; one entry per CDR3 protein. The sample shows hundreds of thousands of distinct CDR3 sequences, 59% of them seen only once. Antigen specificity for these receptors is unknown. The sequenced sample consisted of blood. These TCRs come from a girl aged 2-10 years with multiple sclerosis.

V usage is TRBV25-1 and J usage is TRBJ2-7, with D perhaps TRBD1 (5 bases). Germline assignment: CDR1 MGHDK and CDR2 SYGVNS. Trimming took 3 bases from V and 1 from J, leaving 10 bases between them. CDR3 size: 14 residues. CDR3 DNA: TGTGCCAGCAGTGAGCTAGGGGTATCCTACGAGCAGTACTTC. It specifies CASSELGVSYEQYF.

This clonotype has more than one count but fewer than ten. The chain uses TRBV6-1 and TRBJ2-6, with 10 bases fitting TRBD2. Germline V gene sequence: CDR1 MNHNS, CDR2 SASEGT. The CDR3 runs 21 residues. The ends lost 8 bases at V and 1 base at J; junction bases unmatched: 20. The CDR3 DNA reads TGTGCCAGCCCCAAGACGGAGACTAGCGGGCAGTCGCAATCTGGGGCCAACGTCCTGACTTTC. It encodes CASPKTETSGQSQSGANVLTF.

The CDR3 DNA follows: TGTGCCAGCAGTGCCTTCGGGACTAGCGGATACAATGAGCAGTTCTTC. Protein: CASSAFGTSGYNEQFF. The J gene is TRBJ2-1, the V gene TRBV25-1; 11 positions match TRBD2. V dropped 4 bases and J dropped 4; count of bases not matched to a gene: 6. The CDR3 extends over 16 amino acids. Germline lookup yields CDR1 MGHDK and CDR2 SYGVNS.

The chain recombines TRBV5-1 with TRBJ2-2; D is unresolved. This CDR3 contains 13 residues. Germline V lookup: CDR1 SGHRS, CDR2 YFSETQ. V dropped 2 bases and J dropped 5 bases, with 7 bases sitting between them. The CDR3 nucleotides are TGCGCCAGCAGCTTTACGGTTACCGGGGAGCTGTTTTTT. Protein product: CASSFTVTGELFF.

The chain has TRBV7-2 and TRBJ2-1; D is possibly TRBD1 (6 bases). Trimming stripped 3 bases from V and 0 bases from J, with 15 bases between. The CDR3 consists of 17 residues. The germline CDR1 and CDR2 sequences are SGHTA and FQGNSA. The CDR3 nucleotides are TGTGCCAGCAGCTTGTTTTCGGGACAACCCTCCTACAATGAGCAGTTCTTC. This gives the protein CASSLFSGQPSYNEQFF.

This clonotype was seen a handful of times. The rearrangement joins TRBV29-1 to TRBJ1-2; D might be TRBD1 (5 bases). CDR1 is SQVTM and CDR2 is ANQGSEA in the germline V gene. The V end lost 6 bases, the J end lost 4 bases, and 24 bases lay between the germline ends. The CDR3 has 16 amino acids. CDR3 sequence: CSVERESVTGPYGYTF. Here the CDR3 DNA reads TGCAGCGTCGAGCGGGAGTCGGTCACAGGCCCCTATGGCTACACCTTC.

This clonotype was observed at least ten times. This rearrangement joins TRBV6-2 or TRBV6-3 to TRBJ2-3, with D unclear. Germline CDR1 MNHEY, CDR2 SVGEGT. There are 12 residues in the CDR3. Trimming cost V 6 bases and J 1 base, with 5 bases left between them. Written as DNA, the CDR3 is TGTGCCAGCAGCTCCCGCACAGATACGCAGTATTTT. Translated: CASSSRTDTQYF.

V is TRBV10-1 and J is TRBJ2-1; D call uncertain. V lost 2 bases, J lost 6 bases, and 8 bases lay in between. This CDR3 has 13 residues. The germline V gene has CDR1 WNHNN and CDR2 SYGVQD (reference sequence). The CDR3 spells CASSEIWGNEQFF. The CDR3 region has the DNA TGCGCCAGCAGTGAGATATGGGGCAATGAGCAGTTCTTC.

The chain employs TRBV4-2 and TRBJ2-1, with 9 bases identical to TRBD2. In germline, CDR1 is LGHNA, CDR2 YNFKEQ. The CDR3 has 21 residues. Germline trimming cut 3 bases from V and 0 bases from J; bases unmatched to any gene: 18. The CDR3 bases are TGTGCCAGCAGCCACTCACGTCCAGCATCGCGACTAGCGGCCTCCTACAATGAGCAGTTCTTC. Protein product: CASSHSRPASRLAASYNEQFF.

The chain combines TRBV3-1 with TRBJ2-3; possibly TRBD2 for D (7 bases). The CDR3 sequence is 16 residues long. V was clipped by 2 bases and J by 1 base, with 13 bases between them. CDR1 is LGHDT, CDR2 YNNKEL, per germline (reference sequence). CDR3 sequence (DNA): TGTGCCAGCAGCCAAACCGGGGGGCAAGGCACAGATACGCAGTATTTT. Protein sequence: CASSQTGGQGTDTQYF.

This sequence joins TRBV12-5 and TRBJ2-4; possible D gene TRBD1, 5 bases. CDR3 size: 15 residues. Per germline, CDR1 LGHNT and CDR2 FRNRAP. Trimming removed 4 bases at V and 2 bases at J, with 12 bases between. The CDR3 is CASGWQGLSKNIQYF. The CDR3 DNA follows: TGTGCTAGTGGTTGGCAGGGCTTATCCAAAAACATTCAGTACTTC.

The V gene is TRBV7-8, the J gene TRBJ1-5; TRBD1 is a possible D gene (5 bases). Germline CDR1 is SGHVS and CDR2 is FQNEAQ. The CDR3 is 16 amino acids. V was cut by 1 base and J by 0 bases, with 10 bases left in between. The CDR3 loop is CASSLETAYSNQPQHF. The CDR3 coding sequence is TGTGCCAGCAGCTTAGAGACAGCTTATAGCAATCAGCCCCAGCATTTT.

The table lists this clonotype with a few counts. This rearrangement joins TRBV6-6 to TRBJ2-7, with 7 bases aligning to TRBD2. Trimming took 0 bases from V and 4 from J; bases not matched to a gene: 12. CDR1 is MNHNY, CDR2 SVGAGI, per germline (reference sequence). This CDR3 region has 17 residues. The CDR3 protein is CASSYSNRLAAIYEQYF. The CDR3 DNA follows: TGTGCCAGCAGTTACTCGAATAGGCTAGCGGCAATATACGAGCAGTACTTC.

CDR3 in amino acids: CASSLDRRSEQYF. The CDR3 nucleotides are TGTGCCAGCAGCTTGGACAGGCGCAGCGAGCAGTACTTC. The chain uses TRBV5-4 and TRBJ2-7, with TRBD1 as a possible D gene (5 bases). Germline values: CDR1 SGHNT, CDR2 YYREEE (reference sequence). CDR3 size: 13 residues. Trimming left V 0 bases short and J 6 bases short, with 10 bases between.

CDR3 nucleotides: TGTGCCATCACCCCGGGACAGGGCTCAGCGAACACCGGGGAGCTGTTTTTT. Translating gives CAITPGQGSANTGELFF. The rearrangement joins TRBV10-3 to TRBJ2-2, with TRBD1 identical over 9 bases. V dropped 7 bases and J dropped 0; count of bases not matched to a gene: 9. The CDR3 has 17 amino acids. Per germline, CDR1 ENHRY and CDR2 SYGVKD.

The chain joins TRBV20-1 to TRBJ1-2; tentatively, D is TRBD1 (5 bases). CDR3 length: 13 amino acids. Between the trimmed V and J ends, which lost 3 bases and 7 bases, there was a span of 15 bases. Germline values: CDR1 DFQATT, CDR2 SNEGSKA (reference sequence). CDR3 bases: TGCAGTGCTAGGGGACTAGGGCCCCGTGGCTACACCTTC. Translation: CSARGLGPRGYTF.

The chain recombines TRBV7-9 with TRBJ1-4; D may be TRBD1 (5 bases). Germline CDR1 reads SEHNR; CDR2 reads FQNEAQ (reference sequence). The V and J ends lost 4 bases and 5 bases respectively, with 23 bases between them. The CDR3 contains 18 residues. The chain's CDR3 is CASSSGTPRQVGNEKLFF. The CDR3 nucleotides read TGTGCCAGCAGCTCCGGGACTCCTCGGCAAGTGGGGAATGAAAAACTGTTTTTT.

This clonotype was detected only once. The rearrangement joins TRBV12-3 or TRBV12-4 to TRBJ1-1; TRBD1 agrees at 10 bases. Trimming took 4 bases from V and 1 from J; bases not matched to a gene: 3. CDR3 length equals 15 residues. The CDR3 loop is CASSSTGGQNTEAFF. DNA for the CDR3: TGTGCCAGCAGTTCGACAGGGGGCCAGAACACTGAAGCTTTCTTT.

In regard to this clonotype: A much larger clone differs by one base, so this may be a read error. The chain couples TRBV13 to TRBJ1-2; D perhaps matches TRBD1 (6 bases). The CDR3 sequence is 13 residues long. Germline V gene data show CDR1 as PRHDT and CDR2 as FYEKMQ (reference sequence). DNA for the CDR3: TGTGCCAGCAGCCCTTGGGACATCCATGGCTGCACCTTC. Protein product: CASSPWDIHGCTF.

The CDR3 loop reads CASSLGTDEQFF. Written as DNA, the CDR3 is TGTGCCAGCAGCTTAGGAACGGATGAGCAGTTCTTC. The chain employs TRBV7-8 and TRBJ2-1; no definite D call. Looked up from germline, CDR1 is SGHVS and CDR2 is FQNEAQ. The V end was cut by 1 base, the J end by 8 bases, with 6 bases between. This CDR3 is built from 12 residues.

The J gene is TRBJ2-4, the V gene TRBV19; 9 nucleotides align to TRBD2. The CDR3 is made up of 15 amino acids. The junction had 15 bases not matched to a gene; V was cut back by 3 bases and J by 15 bases. In germline, CDR1 is LNHDA, CDR2 SQIVND (reference sequence). The CDR3 DNA is TGTGCCAGTAGTATTGGGCTAGCGGGAACAGAGACCCGGTACTTC. Amino acid sequence: CASSIGLAGTETRYF.